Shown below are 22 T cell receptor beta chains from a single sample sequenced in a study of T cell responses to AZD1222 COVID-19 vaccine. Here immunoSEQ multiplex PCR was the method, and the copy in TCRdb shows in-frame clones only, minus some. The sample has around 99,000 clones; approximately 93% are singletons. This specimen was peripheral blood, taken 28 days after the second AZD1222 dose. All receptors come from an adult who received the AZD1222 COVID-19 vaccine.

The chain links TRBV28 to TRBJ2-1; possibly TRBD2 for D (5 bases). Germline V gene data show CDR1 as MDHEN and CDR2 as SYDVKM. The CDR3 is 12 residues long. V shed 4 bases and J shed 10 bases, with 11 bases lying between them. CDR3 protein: CASSSPSREQFF. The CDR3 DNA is TGTGCCAGCAGTTCCCCTAGCCGGGAGCAGTTCTTC. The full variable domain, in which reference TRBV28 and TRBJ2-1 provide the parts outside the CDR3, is DVKVTQSSRYLVKRTGEKVFLECVQDMDHENMFWYRQDPGLGLRLIYFSYDVKMKEKGDIPEGYSVSREKKERFSLILESASTNQTSMYLCASSSPSREQFFGPGTRLTVL.

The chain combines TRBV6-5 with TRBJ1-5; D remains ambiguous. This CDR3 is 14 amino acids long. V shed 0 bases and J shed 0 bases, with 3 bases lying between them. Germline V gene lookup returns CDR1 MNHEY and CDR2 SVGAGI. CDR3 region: CASSYSFSNQPQHF. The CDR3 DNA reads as TGTGCCAGCAGTTACTCATTTAGCAATCAGCCCCAGCATTTT.

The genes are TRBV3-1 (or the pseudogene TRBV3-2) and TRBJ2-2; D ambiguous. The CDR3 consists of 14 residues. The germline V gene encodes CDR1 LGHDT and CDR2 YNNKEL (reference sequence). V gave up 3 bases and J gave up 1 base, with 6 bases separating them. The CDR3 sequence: CASSHGRNTGELFF. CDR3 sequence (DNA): TGTGCCAGCAGCCACGGACGGAACACCGGGGAGCTGTTTTTT.

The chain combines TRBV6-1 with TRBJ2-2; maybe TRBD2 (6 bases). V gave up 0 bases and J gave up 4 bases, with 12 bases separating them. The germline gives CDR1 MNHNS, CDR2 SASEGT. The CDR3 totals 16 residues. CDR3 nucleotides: TGTGCCAGCAGTGAAGCACGGGGGACCGTCACCGGGGAGCTGTTTTTT. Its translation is CASSEARGTVTGELFF.

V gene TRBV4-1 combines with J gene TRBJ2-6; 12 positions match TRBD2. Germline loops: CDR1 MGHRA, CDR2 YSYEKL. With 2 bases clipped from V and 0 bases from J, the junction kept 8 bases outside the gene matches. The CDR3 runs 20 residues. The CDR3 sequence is CASSQLGLAGLSSGANVLTF. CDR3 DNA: TGCGCCAGCAGCCAACTCGGACTAGCGGGACTTTCCTCTGGGGCCAACGTCCTGACTTTC.

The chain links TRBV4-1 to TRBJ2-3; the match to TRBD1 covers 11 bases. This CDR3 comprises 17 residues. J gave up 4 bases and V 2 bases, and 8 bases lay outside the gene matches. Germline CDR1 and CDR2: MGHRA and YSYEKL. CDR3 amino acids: CASSQTGTGGGSDTQYF. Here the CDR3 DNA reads TGCGCCAGCAGCCAAACTGGGACAGGGGGTGGATCAGATACGCAGTATTTT.

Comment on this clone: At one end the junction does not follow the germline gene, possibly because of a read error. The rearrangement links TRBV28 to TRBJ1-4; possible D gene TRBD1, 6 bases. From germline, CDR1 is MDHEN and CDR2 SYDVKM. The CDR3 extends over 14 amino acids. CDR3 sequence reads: CASSPDGQNAKLFF. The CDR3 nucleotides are TGTGCCAGCAGTCCCGACGGACAGAATGCAAAACTGTTTTTT.

The CDR3 protein is CASSILGHNSNQPQHF. CDR3 nucleotides: TGTGCCAGTAGTATCCTCGGACATAATAGCAATCAGCCCCAGCATTTT. This sequence joins TRBV19 and TRBJ1-5; tentatively, D is TRBD1 (5 bases). The CDR3 is 16 residues long. V lost 3 bases and J lost 0, with 12 bases in between. Germline V gene sequence: CDR1 LNHDA, CDR2 SQIVND (reference sequence).

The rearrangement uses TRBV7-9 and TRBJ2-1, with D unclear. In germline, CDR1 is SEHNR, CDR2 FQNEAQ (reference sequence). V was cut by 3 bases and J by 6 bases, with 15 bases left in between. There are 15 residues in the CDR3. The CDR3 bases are TGTGCCAGCAGCTTCAGACGGACGGGTAGCAATGAGCAGTTCTTC. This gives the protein CASSFRRTGSNEQFF.

CDR3 in amino acids: CASSYGQARNTEAFF. CDR3 nucleotides: TGTGCCAGCAGTTACGGACAGGCCCGGAACACTGAAGCTTTCTTT. The chain carries TRBV28 and TRBJ1-1; 7 positions match TRBD1. The CDR3 has 15 amino acids. Germline CDR1 MDHEN, CDR2 SYDVKM. J gave up 1 base and V 4 bases, and 6 bases lay outside the gene matches.

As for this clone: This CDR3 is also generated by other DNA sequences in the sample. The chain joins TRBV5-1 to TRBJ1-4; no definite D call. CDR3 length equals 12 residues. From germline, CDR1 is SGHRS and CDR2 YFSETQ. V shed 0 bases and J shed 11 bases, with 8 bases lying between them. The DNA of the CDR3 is TGCGCCAGCAGCTTGGCTGGGGAGAAACTGTTTTTT. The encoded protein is CASSLAGEKLFF.

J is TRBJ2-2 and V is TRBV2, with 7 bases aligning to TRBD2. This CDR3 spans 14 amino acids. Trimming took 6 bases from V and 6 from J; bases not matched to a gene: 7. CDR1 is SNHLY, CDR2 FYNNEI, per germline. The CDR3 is CASSRTRGAGELFF. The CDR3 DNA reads TGTGCCAGCAGCCGGACTAGAGGGGCCGGGGAGCTGTTTTTT.

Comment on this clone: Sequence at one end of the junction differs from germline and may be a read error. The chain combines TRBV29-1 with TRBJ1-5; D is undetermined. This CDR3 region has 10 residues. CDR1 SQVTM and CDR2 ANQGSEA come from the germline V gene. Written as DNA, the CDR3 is TGCAGCGTTGGTCTTCAAGTCGAGGGTTTT. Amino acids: CSVGLQVEGF.

The CDR3, as DNA: TGTGCCAGCAGCACGGGACAGGGGGCGGCTACGCAGTATTTT. Protein sequence: CASSTGQGAATQYF. The chain combines TRBV7-3 with TRBJ2-3, with TRBD1 identical over 12 bases. Germline V CDR1 and CDR2: SGHTA, FQGTGA. J was trimmed by 8 bases and V by 5 bases; bases with no gene match: 5. The length of the CDR3 is 14 residues. The variable domain in full, with the rest retrieved from reference TRBV7-3 and TRBJ2-3, is GAGVSQTPSNKVTEKGKYVELRCDPISGHTALYWYRQSLGQGPEFLIYFQGTGAADDSGLPNDRFFAVRPEGSVSTLKIQRTERGDSAVYLCASSTGQGAATQYFGPGTRLTVL.

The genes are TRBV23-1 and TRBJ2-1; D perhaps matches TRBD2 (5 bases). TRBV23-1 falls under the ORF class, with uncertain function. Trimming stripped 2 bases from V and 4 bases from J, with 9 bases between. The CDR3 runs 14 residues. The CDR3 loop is CASSQATGYNEQFF. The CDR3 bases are TGCGCCAGCAGTCAAGCAACGGGGTACAATGAGCAGTTCTTC.

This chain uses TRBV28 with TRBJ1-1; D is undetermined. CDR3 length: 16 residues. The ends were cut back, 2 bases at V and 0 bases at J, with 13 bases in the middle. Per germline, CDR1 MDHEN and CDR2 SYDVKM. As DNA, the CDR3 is TGTGCCAGCAGTTTAAACCCCGGAGGTATGAACACTGAAGCTTTCTTT. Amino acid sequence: CASSLNPGGMNTEAFF.

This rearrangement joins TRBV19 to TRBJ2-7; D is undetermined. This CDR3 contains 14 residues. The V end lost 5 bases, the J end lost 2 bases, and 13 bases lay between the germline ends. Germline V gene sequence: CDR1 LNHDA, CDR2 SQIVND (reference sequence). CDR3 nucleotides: TGTGCCAGTAGTGTCGGGCCTCCTGCCTACGAGCAGTACTTC. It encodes CASSVGPPAYEQYF.

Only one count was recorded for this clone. CDR3 region: CASRQGGLYTEAFF. The CDR3 DNA follows: TGTGCCAGCAGACAGGGGGGATTATACACTGAAGCTTTCTTT. The rearrangement joins TRBV28 to TRBJ1-1; 8 nucleotides match TRBD1. After removal of 6 bases from V and 3 bases from J, the junction contained 6 bases not matched to a gene. CDR1 is MDHEN and CDR2 is SYDVKM in the germline V gene. The CDR3 is 14 amino acids.

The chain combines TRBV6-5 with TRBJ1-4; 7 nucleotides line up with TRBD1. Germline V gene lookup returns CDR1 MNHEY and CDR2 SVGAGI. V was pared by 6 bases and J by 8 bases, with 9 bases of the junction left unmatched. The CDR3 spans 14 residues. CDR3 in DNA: TGTGCCAGCAGCCGCACAGGGGTTGGGGAAAAACTGTTTTTT. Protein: CASSRTGVGEKLFF.

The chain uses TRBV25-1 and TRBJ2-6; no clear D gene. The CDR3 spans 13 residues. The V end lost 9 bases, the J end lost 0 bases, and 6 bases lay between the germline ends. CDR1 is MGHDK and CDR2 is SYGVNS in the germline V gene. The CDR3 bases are TGTGCCAGTAAGGGCTCTGGGGCCAACGTCCTGACTTTC. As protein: CASKGSGANVLTF.

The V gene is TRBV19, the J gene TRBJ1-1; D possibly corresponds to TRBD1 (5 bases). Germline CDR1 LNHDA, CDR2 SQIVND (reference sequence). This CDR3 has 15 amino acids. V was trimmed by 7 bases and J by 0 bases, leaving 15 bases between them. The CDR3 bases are TGTGCCAGTACCCGGGACCGCGCCATGAACACTGAAGCTTTCTTT. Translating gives CASTRDRAMNTEAFF.

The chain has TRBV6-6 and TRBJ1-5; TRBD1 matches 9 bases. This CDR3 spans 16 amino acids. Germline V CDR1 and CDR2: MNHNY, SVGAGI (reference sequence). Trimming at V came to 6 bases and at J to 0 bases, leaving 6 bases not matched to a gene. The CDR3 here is CASSQGQGYSNQPQHF. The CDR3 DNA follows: TGTGCCAGCAGCCAGGGACAGGGCTATAGCAATCAGCCCCAGCATTTT.